What follows are 5 T cell receptor beta chains derived from one specimen sequenced in a study of T cells in women clearing cervical HPV infection. The data were produced by immunoSEQ multiplex PCR, yet TCRdb's version contains in-frame clones alone and is incomplete. Here the sample table reports over 25,000 clones. Sequences were obtained from blood buffy coat. The receptors originated from a woman between 18 and 69 years old with a cervical HPV16 infection that either progressed to CIN3+ or cleared (not recorded which).

For this clone: The missing CDR3 end, 3 residues past where the read stops, is filled in from the germline J gene. The gene calls are TRBV18 and TRBJ1-2; D unresolved. This CDR3 contains 13 residues. Per the germline V gene, CDR1 is KGHSH and CDR2 is LQKENI. The CDR3 region is CASSPRSPYDYTF. The part of the CDR3 DNA that was read is TGTGCCAGCTCACCACGGTCGCCCTACGAC.

The DNA read from the CDR3 is TGTGCCAGCAGCTTAGATCACACAGGTCCCTACGAG. It is translated as CASSLDHTGPYE. The entire CDR3 protein reads CASSLDHTGPYEQYF. The chain recombines TRBV11-2 with TRBJ2-7; tentative D call: TRBD1 (5 bases). The sequence runs out 3 residues before the end of the CDR3; the remainder is reconstructed from the germline J gene. There are 15 residues in the CDR3. Trimming took off 0 bases at V and 2 bases at J, with 11 bases between the two ends. The germline gives CDR1 SGHAT, CDR2 FQNNGV.

Comment on this clone: The read gets to within 3 residues of the CDR3 end, and the germline J gene fills in the rest. J is TRBJ2-5 and V is TRBV5-4; possible D gene TRBD1, 7 bases. The V gene lost 2 bases and the J gene lost 5 bases, with 13 bases spanning the gap. CDR3 length equals 14 residues. CDR1 is SGHNT, CDR2 YYREEE, per germline (reference sequence). CDR3 DNA (partial): TGTGCCAGCAGCTTAATGACAGGGAGGGAGACC. Encoded protein: CASSLMTGRET. The full CDR3 sequence reads CASSLMTGRETQYF.

The CDR3: CASSSGLARVTDTAFF. The sequenced CDR3 bases are TGTGCCAGCAGCTCGGGACTAGCGCGTGTCACAGATACG. This chain joins TRBV7-6 and TRBJ1-1; TRBD1 might be the D (5 bases). The read comes to an end 3 residues before the CDR3 does, leaving the germline J gene to fill in the end. This CDR3 region has 16 residues. Germline V gives CDR1 SGHVS, CDR2 FNYEAQ.

For this clone: The observed sequence ends 3 residues before the CDR3 terminus, with the missing tail filled in from the germline J gene. The genes are TRBV2 and TRBJ1-2; TRBD1 agrees at 7 bases. CDR3 size: 14 residues. Per the germline V gene, CDR1 is SNHLY and CDR2 is FYNNEI. V trimming: 5 bases; J trimming: 4 bases; junction bases outside the gene matches: 7. The CDR3 DNA, read in part, is TGTGCCAGCAGTTTAAGGGGGCGCACCTATGGC. Its translation is CASSLRGRTYG. The whole CDR3 is CASSLRGRTYGYTF.